The 10 T cell receptor beta chains in this list originate from one sample, sequenced in a study of Tregs in tolerant kidney transplant recipients. Some clones are missing from TCRdb's copy, which holds only in-frame ones; the method was immunoSEQ multiplex PCR. Altogether just over 15,000 clones are present, about 53% being singletons, with the ten largest covering around 3.2%. The antigens these receptors bind are not known. After around 6 days with irradiated graft donor PBMCs, CFSE-labeled recipient PBMCs were FACS-sorted. The sample in question was CD4+ T cells from blood cultured with allogeneic cells, obtained before the transplant. These receptor sequences come from a human patient who received a combined kidney and bone marrow transplant.

This clone was seen more than once but under ten times. The chain has TRBV6-5 and TRBJ1-5; a weak D match, TRBD1 (5 bases). The V gene lost 8 bases and the J gene lost 7 bases, with 12 bases spanning the gap. There are 12 residues in the CDR3. Germline V gene lookup returns CDR1 MNHEY and CDR2 SVGAGI. CDR3 region: CASRQGGQPQHF. The CDR3 DNA sequence: TGTGCCAGCCGCCAGGGAGGACAGCCCCAGCATTTT.

This clone is labeled as medium-sized. The chain is built from TRBV19 and TRBJ1-1; weak D call: TRBD1 (6 bases). V was pared by 2 bases and J by 8 bases, with 18 bases between. The CDR3 totals 15 residues. Germline CDR1 is LNHDA and CDR2 is SQIVND (reference sequence). CDR3 nucleotides: TGTGCCAGTAGTATACGGGCCCCCACGGGGGGCGAAGCTTTCTTT. Its translation: CASSIRAPTGGEAFF. The full variable domain, its missing parts supplied by reference TRBV19 and TRBJ1-1, is DGGITQSPKYLFRKEGQNVTLSCEQNLNHDAMYWYRQDPGQGLRLIYYSQIVNDFQKGDIAEGYSVSREKKESFPLTVTSAQKNPTAFYLCASSIRAPTGGEAFFGQGTRLTVV.

The rearrangement links TRBV19 to TRBJ2-1; 10 bases fit TRBD2. Trimming took 5 bases from V and 2 from J; bases not matched to a gene: 3. This CDR3 is 15 amino acids long. Germline V gene data show CDR1 as LNHDA and CDR2 as SQIVND (reference sequence). Written as DNA, the CDR3 is TGTGCCAGTAGTGCTACTAGCGGGGCCTACAATGAGCAGTTCTTC. It encodes CASSATSGAYNEQFF.

J is TRBJ2-3 and V is TRBV7-2; the D gene is possibly TRBD1 (6 bases). The V gene's germline CDR1 is SGHTA and CDR2 FQGNSA. The CDR3 loop spans 16 amino acids. V lost 2 bases and J lost 2, with 14 bases in between. This CDR3 is CASSLSVGATTDTQYF. CDR3 coding DNA: TGTGCCAGCAGCTTAAGTGTGGGGGCCACCACAGATACGCAGTATTTT.

This clone was found a few times. The rearrangement links TRBV4-3 to TRBJ2-1, with a tentative D call TRBD1 (5 bases). With 0 bases removed from V and 4 bases from J, the gap between germline ends came to 13 bases. CDR1 and CDR2 from the germline V gene are LGHNA and YSLEER. This CDR3 is built from 16 residues. CDR3 protein: CASSQDPGQVYNEQFF. The CDR3 DNA is TGCGCCAGCAGCCAAGATCCAGGGCAGGTATACAATGAGCAGTTCTTC.

This chain joins TRBV20-1 and TRBJ2-7; no clear D. This CDR3 has 10 amino acids. CDR1 DFQATT and CDR2 SNEGSKA come from the germline V gene (reference sequence). V was trimmed by 4 bases and J by 12 bases, leaving 13 bases between them. Here the CDR3 reads CSAKRDRGYF. CDR3 nucleotides: TGCAGTGCTAAGAGAGATCGCGGGTACTTC.

This clone was found a few times. The rearrangement uses TRBV19 and TRBJ2-7; 10 positions agree with TRBD1. V lost 7 bases to trimming and J lost 2 bases; unmatched junction nucleotides: 8. The germline gives CDR1 LNHDA, CDR2 SQIVND (reference sequence). The CDR3 contains 15 residues. The CDR3 sequence is CASKPTGTGAYEQYF. CDR3 nucleotide sequence: TGTGCCAGTAAACCAACCGGGACAGGGGCCTACGAGCAGTACTTC.

The chain links TRBV7-7 to TRBJ2-1; 10 bases map to TRBD2. Germline CDR1 SSHAT, CDR2 FNYEAQ (reference sequence). CDR3 length equals 15 residues. Trimming at V came to 5 bases and at J to 6 bases, leaving 7 bases not matched to a gene. In nucleotides, the CDR3 is TGTGCCAGCAGCCAAGCGGGAGGGCCCGGCAATGAGCAGTTCTTC. This sequence encodes CASSQAGGPGNEQFF. Based on the CDR3 plus reference TRBV7-7 and TRBJ2-1, the full variable domain is GAGVSQSPRYKVTKRGQDVTLRCDPISSHATLYWYQQALGQGPEFLTYFNYEAQPDKSGLPSDRFSAERPEGSISTLTIQRTEQRDSAMYRCASSQAGGPGNEQFFGPGTRLTVL.

For the CDR3, the DNA is TGCGCCAGCAGCCAAGGGGCGGGGCGCACAGATACGCAGTATTTT. Translated, it gives CASSQGAGRTDTQYF. This chain joins TRBV4-1 and TRBJ2-3, with a possible D match to TRBD2 (6 bases). Germline CDR1 reads MGHRA; CDR2 reads YSYEKL. This CDR3 contains 15 residues. V was clipped by 1 base and J by 1 base, with 9 bases between them.

This clone has just a few counts. The rearrangement links TRBV9 to TRBJ2-5; possible D gene TRBD1, 6 bases. The germline gives CDR1 SGDLS, CDR2 YYNGEE. The CDR3 loop spans 14 amino acids. The V end was cut by 2 bases, the J end by 5 bases, with 13 bases between. This chain's CDR3 is CASSVRWGRETQYF. The CDR3 DNA is TGTGCCAGCAGCGTTAGGTGGGGGCGCGAGACCCAGTACTTC.